The rows below give T cell receptor beta chains drawn from one sample of a study of stem cell transplantation in POMP-related autoinflammatory disease. The table came from immunoSEQ multiplex PCR; TCRdb's copy has only in-frame clones and leaves some out. The sample lists some 70,000 clones, just over 90% occurring once. This material consisted of CD4+ T cells from PBMCs, taken after stem cell transplantation. These receptors were collected from a human patient with POMP-related autoinflammation and immune dysregulation (PRAID). Some T cells may be the graft donor's. Both conserved end residues are part of each CDR3. The D gene is left open where the match is weak. The size entry is marked missing in some rows and otherwise reads once, few, many or a size class.

J gene: TRBJ1-6
D gene: NA
clone size: NA
V gene: TRBV25-1
CDR3 protein: CASRGRLNSPLHF
CDR3 DNA: TGTGCCAGCAGGGGGCGTCTCAATTCACCCCTCCACTTT

J gene: TRBJ1-5
D gene: NA
clone size: NA
V gene: TRBV5-1
CDR3 protein: CASSLDSYSNQPQHF
CDR3 DNA: TGCGCCAGCAGCTTGGACAGTTATAGCAATCAGCCCCAGCATTTT

J gene: TRBJ1-5
D gene: NA
clone size: NA
V gene: TRBV6-2/TRBV6-3
CDR3 protein: CASSYPTGEGGGNQPQHF
CDR3 DNA: TGTGCCAGCAGTTACCCGACAGGCGAAGGGGGTGGCAATCAGCCCCAGCATTTT

J gene: TRBJ2-5
D gene: TRBD2
clone size: NA
V gene: TRBV28
CDR3 protein: CAAGTSGVETQYF
CDR3 DNA: TGTGCCGCGGGAACTAGCGGGGTAGAGACCCAGTACTTC

J gene: TRBJ1-5
D gene: NA
clone size: NA
V gene: TRBV5-5
CDR3 protein: CASSLLPVPNQPQHF
CDR3 DNA: TGTGCCAGCAGCTTGTTGCCGGTCCCCAATCAGCCCCAGCATTTT

J gene: TRBJ2-2
D gene: NA
clone size: NA
V gene: TRBV4-2
CDR3 protein: CASSQVGRNTGELFF
CDR3 DNA: TGTGCCAGCAGCCAAGTGGGGAGGAACACCGGGGAGCTGTTTTTT

J gene: TRBJ2-3
D gene: NA
clone size: NA
V gene: TRBV19
CDR3 protein: CASSTSGGTSSTDTQYF
CDR3 DNA: TGTGCCAGTAGTACTAGTGGGGGGACTTCTAGCACAGATACGCAGTATTTT

J gene: TRBJ2-3
D gene: NA
clone size: once
V gene: TRBV24-1
CDR3 protein: CATSDTYTGHNTDTQYF
CDR3 DNA: TGTGCCACCAGTGATACCTACACGGGACATAACACAGATACGCAGTATTTT

J gene: TRBJ2-7
D gene: NA
clone size: NA
V gene: TRBV7-3
CDR3 protein: CASSLGHVGPYEQYF
CDR3 DNA: TGTGCCAGCAGCTTAGGGCACGTGGGCCCCTACGAGCAGTACTTC

J gene: TRBJ2-2
D gene: TRBD1
clone size: NA
V gene: TRBV6-5
CDR3 protein: CATLADRDYSGELFF
CDR3 DNA: TGTGCCACCCTGGCAGACAGGGATTATAGCGGGGAGCTGTTTTTT

J gene: TRBJ2-1
D gene: NA
clone size: NA
V gene: TRBV28
CDR3 protein: CASISTGVEQFF
CDR3 DNA: TGTGCCAGCATCTCAACGGGAGTTGAGCAGTTCTTC

J gene: TRBJ1-5
D gene: TRBD1
clone size: NA
V gene: TRBV27
CDR3 protein: CASSQGTGSNQPQHF
CDR3 DNA: TGTGCCAGCAGTCAAGGGACAGGGAGCAATCAGCCCCAGCATTTT

J gene: TRBJ2-1
D gene: TRBD2
clone size: NA
V gene: TRBV6-5
CDR3 protein: CASSLLAGSYNEQFF
CDR3 DNA: TGTGCCAGCAGTTTACTAGCGGGCTCCTACAATGAGCAGTTCTTC

J gene: TRBJ1-5
D gene: TRBD1
clone size: NA
V gene: TRBV27
CDR3 protein: CASSPNRGPGDNQPQHF
CDR3 DNA: TGTGCCAGCAGTCCAAACAGGGGGCCTGGGGACAATCAGCCCCAGCATTTT

J gene: TRBJ2-5
D gene: TRBD1
clone size: NA
V gene: TRBV2
CDR3 protein: CASSPGTGIKTQYF
CDR3 DNA: TGTGCCAGCAGTCCCGGGACAGGGATCAAGACCCAGTACTTC

J gene: TRBJ2-2
D gene: NA
clone size: NA
V gene: TRBV21-1
CDR3 protein: CASRRVTAPELFF
CDR3 DNA: TGTGCCAGCAGGAGGGTGACAGCACCGGAGCTGTTTTTT

J gene: TRBJ2-7
D gene: NA
clone size: once
V gene: TRBV5-3
CDR3 protein: CARSLDEADNEQYF
CDR3 DNA: TGTGCCAGAAGCTTGGATGAGGCCGACAACGAGCAGTACTTC

J gene: TRBJ2-5
D gene: NA
clone size: NA
V gene: TRBV28
CDR3 protein: CASSSRYKETQYF
CDR3 DNA: TGTGCCAGCAGTTCCCGTTATAAAGAGACCCAGTACTTC

J gene: TRBJ2-2
D gene: NA
clone size: once
V gene: TRBV7-6
CDR3 protein: CASSPRFRDTGELFF
CDR3 DNA: TGTGCCAGCAGCCCCCGGTTCCGTGACACCGGGGAGCTGTTTTTT

J gene: TRBJ1-2
D gene: TRBD1
clone size: once
V gene: TRBV18
CDR3 protein: CASSPLTGTGAYGYTF
CDR3 DNA: TGTGCCAGCTCCCCCTTAACCGGGACAGGGGCCTATGGCTACACCTTC

J gene: TRBJ2-7
D gene: NA
clone size: NA
V gene: TRBV19
CDR3 protein: CASSIYQGKAYEQYF
CDR3 DNA: TGTGCCAGTAGTATCTACCAGGGCAAGGCCTACGAGCAGTACTTC

J gene: TRBJ2-7
D gene: TRBD2
clone size: NA
V gene: TRBV5-1
CDR3 protein: CASSYTIAGAPYEQYF
CDR3 DNA: TGCGCCAGCAGCTACACGATAGCGGGAGCCCCCTACGAGCAGTACTTC

J gene: TRBJ2-3
D gene: NA
clone size: NA
V gene: TRBV12-5
CDR3 protein: CASGDRAGLGTQYF
CDR3 DNA: TGTGCTAGTGGTGACAGAGCTGGGCTCGGTACGCAGTATTTT

J gene: TRBJ2-5
D gene: TRBD1
clone size: NA
V gene: TRBV7-8
CDR3 protein: CASSSGQQETQYF
CDR3 DNA: TGTGCCAGCAGCTCGGGACAGCAAGAGACCCAGTACTTC

J gene: TRBJ1-1
D gene: TRBD1
clone size: NA
V gene: TRBV6-5
CDR3 protein: CASSLTGSNTEAFF
CDR3 DNA: TGTGCCAGCAGTTTGACAGGGTCGAACACTGAAGCTTTCTTT

J gene: TRBJ2-4
D gene: NA
clone size: NA
V gene: TRBV6-5
CDR3 protein: CASMSWAKNIQYF
CDR3 DNA: TGTGCCAGCATGTCCTGGGCCAAAAACATTCAGTACTTC

J gene: TRBJ1-1
D gene: NA
clone size: NA
V gene: TRBV28
CDR3 protein: CASSSVGGTEAFF
CDR3 DNA: TGTGCCAGCAGCTCCGTGGGCGGGACTGAAGCTTTCTTT

J gene: TRBJ1-1
D gene: NA
clone size: NA
V gene: TRBV20-1
CDR3 protein: CSASGRGAEAFF
CDR3 DNA: TGCAGTGCTAGTGGGCGGGGAGCTGAAGCTTTCTTT

J gene: TRBJ2-1
D gene: NA
clone size: NA
V gene: TRBV4-1
CDR3 protein: CASSQGRVLLSSLHEQFF
CDR3 DNA: TGCGCCAGCAGCCAAGGCAGGGTTCTTTTATCCTCATTGCATGAGCAGTTCTTC

J gene: TRBJ2-1
D gene: NA
clone size: NA
V gene: TRBV5-4
CDR3 protein: CASSLGTVTYNEQFF
CDR3 DNA: TGTGCCAGCAGCTTGGGAACAGTAACCTACAATGAGCAGTTCTTC

J gene: TRBJ1-5
D gene: NA
clone size: NA
V gene: TRBV19
CDR3 protein: CASRVRVDQPQHF
CDR3 DNA: TGTGCCAGTAGGGTCAGGGTCGATCAGCCCCAGCATTTT

J gene: TRBJ1-1
D gene: NA
clone size: NA
V gene: TRBV5-1
CDR3 protein: CASSLTVNTEAFF
CDR3 DNA: TGCGCCAGCAGCTTGACAGTGAACACTGAAGCTTTCTTT

J gene: TRBJ1-3
D gene: TRBD1
clone size: NA
V gene: TRBV11-2
CDR3 protein: CASRRDRGDSGNTIYF
CDR3 DNA: TGTGCCAGCAGGCGGGACAGGGGGGACTCTGGAAACACCATATATTTT

J gene: TRBJ1-1
D gene: NA
clone size: NA
V gene: TRBV4-1
CDR3 protein: CASGFSENTEAFF
CDR3 DNA: TGCGCCAGCGGTTTCTCCGAGAACACTGAAGCTTTCTTT

J gene: TRBJ2-3
D gene: NA
clone size: NA
V gene: TRBV29-1
CDR3 protein: CSVNSGPYTDTQYF
CDR3 DNA: TGCAGCGTGAATAGCGGACCCTACACAGATACGCAGTATTTT

J gene: TRBJ1-5
D gene: NA
clone size: once
V gene: TRBV6-6
CDR3 protein: CASSYREGQPQHF
CDR3 DNA: TGTGCCAGCAGCTACAGGGAAGGTCAGCCCCAGCATTTT

J gene: TRBJ2-5
D gene: NA
clone size: NA
V gene: TRBV18
CDR3 protein: CASSPRTEKETQYF
CDR3 DNA: TGTGCCAGCTCACCCAGGACAGAGAAAGAGACCCAGTACTTC

J gene: TRBJ2-1
D gene: TRBD2
clone size: NA
V gene: TRBV7-9
CDR3 protein: CASSLAISGRAGDEQFF
CDR3 DNA: TGTGCCAGCAGCTTAGCGATCAGCGGGAGGGCCGGGGATGAGCAGTTCTTC

J gene: TRBJ1-5
D gene: TRBD1
clone size: NA
V gene: TRBV5-8
CDR3 protein: CASSSDRVSHGGNQPQHF
CDR3 DNA: TGTGCCAGCAGCTCGGACAGGGTATCCCATGGTGGCAATCAGCCCCAGCATTTT

J gene: TRBJ1-6
D gene: TRBD1
clone size: NA
V gene: TRBV27
CDR3 protein: CASSLSWTGNSPLHF
CDR3 DNA: TGTGCCAGCAGTTTATCTTGGACAGGGAATTCACCCCTCCACTTT

J gene: TRBJ2-1
D gene: NA
clone size: few
V gene: TRBV27
CDR3 protein: CASRNSGTAAYNEQFF
CDR3 DNA: TGTGCCAGCCGAAATTCCGGGACGGCCGCCTACAATGAGCAGTTCTTC